These 22 T cell receptor beta chains share one sample of origin, sequenced in a study of T cells in Graves' hyperthyroidism and ophthalmopathy. Template material for amplifying TCR beta CDR3 regions consisted of RNA transcripts. RT-PCR in the first round (using the HTBI primer set) targeted the TCR CDR3. A single record per CDR3 protein comes from TCRdb applying MiXCR to the multiplex PCR reads. The sample records hundreds of thousands of distinct CDR3 sequences, approximately 36% being singletons. The source material was blood. Receptors originate from a middle-aged woman with Graves' hyperthyroidism.

With regard to this clonotype: A single base separates this from a much larger clone, so it may be a read error. The chain combines TRBV25-1 with TRBJ1-1; the D is unclear. Per germline, CDR1 MGHDK and CDR2 SYGVNS. This CDR3 has 12 residues. In nucleotides, the CDR3 is TGTGCCAGCACCCTAGGGAAAAGTACGGCTTCCTTT. Its translation: CASTLGKSTASF.

The chain couples TRBV20-1 to TRBJ2-3, with D possibly matching TRBD2 (6 bases). CDR3 size: 14 residues. Trimming removed 5 bases from V and 2 bases from J, with 14 bases in between. Germline lookup yields CDR1 DFQATT and CDR2 SNEGSKA (reference sequence). CDR3 loop: CSAGGIGYTDTQYF. CDR3 in DNA: TGCAGTGCTGGGGGGATTGGGTACACAGATACGCAGTATTTT.

The genes are TRBV2 and TRBJ1-1; D unclear. The germline V and J ends were trimmed by 0 bases and 7 bases, with 15 bases remaining between them. Germline V lookup: CDR1 SNHLY, CDR2 FYNNEI. The CDR3 is 15 amino acids. CDR3 in DNA: TGTGCCAGCAGTGAAGCGCTGGGTTATGTTGATGAAGCTTTCTTT. As protein: CASSEALGYVDEAFF. The whole variable domain, remainder taken from reference TRBV2 and TRBJ1-1, is EPEVTQTPSHQVTQMGQEVILRCVPISNHLYFYWYRQILGQKVEFLVSFYNNEISEKSEIFDDQFSVERPDGSNFTLKIRSTKLEDSAMYFCASSEALGYVDEAFFGQGTRLTVV.

Concerning this clonotype itself: A read error may produce the germline difference seen at one junction end. V gene TRBV7-9 combines with J gene TRBJ2-5; 7 bases line up with TRBD2. There are 15 residues in the CDR3. Germline loops: CDR1 SEHNR, CDR2 FQNEAQ (reference sequence). CDR3 amino acids: CASSQERGNQETQYF. The CDR3 nucleotides read TGCGCCAGCAGCCAAGAGCGGGGAAACCAAGAGACCCAGTACTTC.

The chain links TRBV7-2 to TRBJ2-6; D gene uncertain. CDR1 is SGHTA and CDR2 is FQGNSA in the germline V gene. The CDR3 runs to 14 residues. V lost 6 bases and J 2 bases, leaving 8 bases between the germline ends. CDR3 bases: TGTGCCAGCAGAAGGGTTACTGGGGCCAACGTCCTGACTTTC. Protein product: CASRRVTGANVLTF. Looking up the rest from reference TRBV7-2 and TRBJ2-6 gives the full variable domain: GAGVSQSPSNKVTEKGKDVELRCDPISGHTALYWYRQSLGQGLEFLIYFQGNSAPDKSGLPSDRFSAERTGGSVSTLTIQRTQQEDSAVYLCASRRVTGANVLTFGAGSRLTVL.

This clonotype has just a few counts. Mismatch with germline at one junction end may stem from a read error. This chain uses TRBV7-2 with TRBJ1-1; D gene uncertain. There are 13 residues in the CDR3. Per the germline V gene, CDR1 is SGHTA and CDR2 is FQGNSA. CDR3 protein: CAWSVAQYTEAFF. The DNA for the CDR3 is TGTGCCTGGAGTGTAGCCCAGTACACTGAGGCTTTCTTT.

The J gene is TRBJ2-7, the V gene TRBV10-1; no clear D gene. Per the germline V gene, CDR1 is WNHNN and CDR2 is SYGVQD (reference sequence). The CDR3 spans 12 residues. Trimming took 10 bases from V and 3 from J, leaving 13 bases between them. This chain's CDR3 is CAIPTPDYEQYF. The CDR3 coding sequence is TGCGCCATCCCGACACCGGACTACGAGCAGTACTTC.

This clonotype has ten or more counts. CDR3 in amino acids: CASRRSGTGYGYTF. CDR3 bases: TGTGCCAGCAGACGATCCGGGACAGGGTATGGCTACACCTTC. This sequence joins TRBV7-9 and TRBJ1-2; TRBD1 aligns across 9 bases. Germline lookup yields CDR1 SEHNR and CDR2 FQNEAQ (reference sequence). Germline trimming cut 6 bases from V and 5 bases from J; bases unmatched to any gene: 7. This CDR3 region has 14 residues. The variable domain in full, with the rest retrieved from reference TRBV7-9 and TRBJ1-2, is DTGVSQNPRHKITKRGQNVTFRCDPISEHNRLYWYRQTLGQGPEFLTYFQNEAQLEKSRLLSDRFSAERPKGSFSTLEIQRTEQGDSAMYLCASRRSGTGYGYTFGSGTRLTVV.

The chain employs TRBV7-2 and TRBJ2-7; 8 bases line up with TRBD2. V was clipped by 7 bases and J by 7 bases; unmatched bases: 12. Germline CDR1 and CDR2: SGHTA and FQGNSA. This CDR3 has 14 residues. CDR3 nucleotides: TGTGCCAGCACCTCAGCGGGAGAGGGGAATGAGCAGTACTTC. Translating gives CASTSAGEGNEQYF. Full variable domain (missing parts from reference TRBV7-2 and TRBJ2-7): GAGVSQSPSNKVTEKGKDVELRCDPISGHTALYWYRQSLGQGLEFLIYFQGNSAPDKSGLPSDRFSAERTGGSVSTLTIQRTQQEDSAVYLCASTSAGEGNEQYFGPGTRLTVT.

This clonotype was observed many times. The rearrangement links TRBV24-1 to TRBJ1-1; D ambiguous. Per germline, CDR1 KGHDR and CDR2 SFDVKD. Trimming took off 4 bases at V and 7 bases at J, with 12 bases between the two ends. This CDR3 spans 13 amino acids. The CDR3 coding sequence is TGTGCCACCAGTGAGAGGGAATCGGGTGAAGCTTTCTTT. Its translation: CATSERESGEAFF.

The V gene is TRBV7-9, the J gene TRBJ1-1; D is unclear. Germline CDR1 SEHNR, CDR2 FQNEAQ (reference sequence). V dropped 6 bases and J dropped 8 bases, with 22 bases sitting between them. CDR3 length equals 15 residues. As DNA, the CDR3 is TGTGCCAGCAGTCCACCCGGAGAGCTTTCGCCGGAAGCTTTCTTT. Translated: CASSPPGELSPEAFF.

V is TRBV20-1 and J is TRBJ2-1; TRBD2 is a possible D gene (6 bases). Germline assignment: CDR1 DFQATT and CDR2 SNEGSKA (reference sequence). This CDR3 has 14 residues. Trimming took off 6 bases at V and 3 bases at J, with 15 bases between the two ends. CDR3 coding DNA: TGCAGTGCACGGAATAGCGGCAGCTACAATGAGCAGTTCTTC. Encoded protein: CSARNSGSYNEQFF.

This clonotype was seen repeatedly, ten times or more. The chain carries TRBV7-9 and TRBJ1-2; the match to TRBD1 covers 9 bases. V shed 6 bases and J 7 bases; nucleotides not matched to a gene: 6. The germline V gene has CDR1 SEHNR and CDR2 FQNEAQ (reference sequence). CDR3 length: 13 amino acids. CDR3 bases: TGTGCCAGCAGGGACAGGGGTCCGGGTGGCTACACCTTC. Translated: CASRDRGPGGYTF.

This chain joins TRBV7-2 and TRBJ1-2; D gene uncertain. The V gene lost 1 base and the J gene lost 3 bases, with 15 bases spanning the gap. The CDR3 extends over 16 amino acids. Germline-derived CDR1 and CDR2 are SGHTA and FQGNSA. CDR3 sequence: CASSLERGGGDYGYTF. The CDR3 DNA reads TGTGCCAGCAGCTTAGAGCGGGGAGGAGGAGACTATGGCTACACCTTC.

This clonotype has more than one count but fewer than ten. The rearrangement joins TRBV6-1 to TRBJ1-3; D uncertain. Looked up from germline, CDR1 is MNHNS and CDR2 is SASEGT. V lost 3 bases to trimming and J lost 0 bases, with 12 bases between them. CDR3 size: 16 residues. CDR3 in DNA: TGTGCCAGCAGTGAGAATACCGGAAGCTCTGGAAACACCATATATTTT. This codes for CASSENTGSSGNTIYF.

The V and J genes are TRBV19 and TRBJ2-2, with D unclear. This CDR3 is built from 18 residues. V dropped 7 bases and J dropped 13 bases, with 34 bases sitting between them. Germline V lookup: CDR1 LNHDA, CDR2 SQIVND (reference sequence). CDR3 sequence: CASTLSDRVKLHTRRLFF. The CDR3 nucleotides are TGTGCCAGTACCCTGAGTGACCGGGTAAAGCTTCATACCCGCCGGCTGTTTTTT. The full variable domain, completed using reference TRBV19 and TRBJ2-2, is DGGITQSPKYLFRKEGQNVTLSCEQNLNHDAMYWYRQDPGQGLRLIYYSQIVNDFQKGDIAEGYSVSREKKESFPLTVTSAQKNPTAFYLCASTLSDRVKLHTRRLFFGEGSRLTVL.

The chain recombines TRBV11-2 with TRBJ1-2; a weak D match, TRBD1 (5 bases). Germline values: CDR1 SGHAT, CDR2 FQNNGV. There are 18 residues in the CDR3. V lost 5 bases, J lost 4 bases, and 26 bases lay in between. CDR3 DNA: TGTGCCAGCAGCCCCACCCCGACCTACGGGGGTTGGTTCTATGGCTACACCTTC. Its protein is CASSPTPTYGGWFYGYTF. The entire variable domain, with the rest obtained from reference TRBV11-2 and TRBJ1-2, is as follows: EAGVAQSPRYKIIEKRQSVAFWCNPISGHATLYWYQQILGQGPKLLIQFQNNGVVDDSQLPKDRFSAERLKGVDSTLKIQPAKLEDSAVYLCASSPTPTYGGWFYGYTFGSGTRLTVV.

CDR3 in DNA: TGTGCCAGCTCACCTAACAGCAATCCGAACACTGAAGCTTTCTTT. It is translated as CASSPNSNPNTEAFF. The chain links TRBV5-4 to TRBJ1-1; D remains unclear. The CDR3 covers 15 residues. Trimming left V 7 bases short and J 1 base short, with 17 bases between. Germline CDR1 reads SGHNT; CDR2 reads YYREEE (reference sequence).

The genes are TRBV3-1 and TRBJ1-2, with D unresolved. The CDR3 length is 13 residues. The ends were cut back, 3 bases at V and 7 bases at J, with 12 bases in the middle. Germline V lookup: CDR1 LGHDT, CDR2 YNNKEL (reference sequence). CDR3 protein: CASSQSQRGGYTF. DNA of the CDR3: TGTGCCAGCAGCCAGTCCCAGCGAGGTGGCTACACCTTC.

In the case of this clonotype: This may be a read error: a much more frequent sequence differs by one nucleotide. The V call is TRBV19, the J call TRBJ1-5, with D uncertain. CDR3 length: 16 residues. Germline CDR1 and CDR2: LNHDA and SQIVND (reference sequence). With 5 bases removed from V and 1 base from J, the gap between germline ends came to 15 bases. CDR3 sequence (DNA): TGTGCCAGTAGTGATGAGTCAGACCTAAGCAATCAGCCCCAGCATTTT. Encoded protein: CASSDESDLSNQPQHF.

A word on this clonotype: It is likely a read error, because the conserved phenylalanine at the end of the CDR3 is missing. The limits of the CDR3 on the DNA are not certain, so only TCRdb's listed CDR3 is given. CDR3 region: CATSHQYSNQPRPR. V usage is TRBV15 and J usage is TRBJ1-5. 14 amino acids form the CDR3, both terminal residues included. Germline CDR1 LNHNV, CDR2 YYDKDF (reference sequence).

There are many counts of this clonotype. This sequence joins TRBV4-1 and TRBJ2-7, with D possibly TRBD2 on 6 matching bases. The germline V gene has CDR1 MGHRA and CDR2 YSYEKL. The CDR3 has 17 amino acids. V was pared by 0 bases and J by 2 bases, with 17 bases between. The CDR3 is CASSQDSGRGTPYEQYF. CDR3 sequence (DNA): TGCGCCAGCAGCCAAGATTCGGGGCGGGGTACCCCCTACGAGCAGTACTTC.